A single sample is the source of the 28 T cell receptor beta chains below, sequenced in a study of cytomegalovirus exposure and HLA in healthy donors. Only in-frame clones appear in the TCRdb table, and some are missing; sequencing was by immunoSEQ multiplex PCR. The repertoire holds roughly 82,000 clones, with 90% to 95% as singletons. Sample: PBMCs. Receptors originate from a man between 18 and 35 years old in good health and CMV-seronegative.

The chain links TRBV5-6 to TRBJ1-4; a possible D gene is TRBD1 (5 bases). V was shortened by 3 bases and J by 10 bases, with 10 bases between the two germline ends. Germline V gene sequence: CDR1 SGHDT, CDR2 YYEEEE. There are 12 residues in the CDR3. The CDR3 nucleotides read TGTGCCAGCAGCTGGGGCCTAGGAAAACTGTTTTTT. It specifies CASSWGLGKLFF.

The chain uses TRBV18 and TRBJ1-5, with D unclear. Germline assignment: CDR1 KGHSH and CDR2 LQKENI. CDR3 length: 14 amino acids. Trimming took 2 bases from V and 0 from J, leaving 5 bases between them. As DNA, the CDR3 is TGTGCCAGCTCACCAAAATATAGCAATCAGCCCCAGCATTTT. Residues: CASSPKYSNQPQHF. Together with reference TRBV18 and TRBJ1-5, the CDR3 gives the full variable domain: NAGVMQNPRHLVRRRGQEARLRCSPMKGHSHVYWYRQLPEEGLKFMVYLQKENIIDESGMPKERFSAEFPKEGPSILRIQQVVRGDSAAYFCASSPKYSNQPQHFGDGTRLSIL.

CDR3 in amino acids: CSVETRPGPYNEQFF. For the CDR3, the DNA is TGCAGCGTTGAAACGCGGCCAGGGCCTTACAATGAGCAGTTCTTC. The rearrangement uses TRBV29-1 and TRBJ2-1, with a weak D call TRBD1 (5 bases). Trimming stripped 2 bases from V and 4 bases from J, with 15 bases between. CDR3 length: 15 amino acids. CDR1 and CDR2 from the germline V gene are SQVTM and ANQGSEA.

This chain connects TRBV18 to TRBJ2-7, with D unresolved. The CDR3 is 15 residues long. CDR1 is KGHSH and CDR2 is LQKENI in the germline V gene. The V gene lost 3 bases and the J gene lost 0 bases, with 12 bases spanning the gap. CDR3 loop: CASSPGRKSSYEQYF. Written as DNA, the CDR3 is TGTGCCAGCTCACCGGGCAGAAAGAGCTCCTACGAGCAGTACTTC. Full variable domain (rest looked up from reference TRBV18 and TRBJ2-7): NAGVMQNPRHLVRRRGQEARLRCSPMKGHSHVYWYRQLPEEGLKFMVYLQKENIIDESGMPKERFSAEFPKEGPSILRIQQVVRGDSAAYFCASSPGRKSSYEQYFGPGTRLTVT.

The gene calls are TRBV29-1 and TRBJ1-1; D unclear. Trimming left V 1 base short and J 1 base short, with 16 bases between. The CDR3 consists of 16 residues. From germline, CDR1 is SQVTM and CDR2 ANQGSEA. CDR3 amino acids: CSVEGRVGSGNTEAFF. DNA for the CDR3: TGCAGCGTTGAAGGCAGAGTGGGTTCGGGGAACACTGAAGCTTTCTTT.

As DNA, the CDR3 is TGTGCCAGCAATCTTATCGGCACAGATACGCAGTATTTT. Amino acid sequence: CASNLIGTDTQYF. The chain recombines TRBV27 with TRBJ2-3, with unresolved D. The V gene's germline CDR1 is MNHEY and CDR2 SMNVEV (reference sequence). Trimming removed 7 bases at V and 1 base at J, with 9 bases between. The CDR3 runs to 13 residues.

This chain's CDR3 is CASSYTRGGSSSYEQYF. The CDR3 DNA sequence: TGTGCCAGCAGCTATACCCGCGGGGGGTCCAGCTCCTACGAGCAGTACTTC. J is TRBJ2-7 and V is TRBV11-2; TRBD2 agrees at 8 bases. Looked up from germline, CDR1 is SGHAT and CDR2 is FQNNGV. J lost 0 bases, V lost 4 bases, and 11 bases had no gene match. This CDR3 comprises 17 residues.

The chain joins TRBV18 to TRBJ1-6; D is undetermined. The CDR3 length is 18 residues. Germline-derived CDR1 and CDR2 are KGHSH and LQKENI. V lost 5 bases to trimming and J lost 0 bases, with 17 bases between them. CDR3 nucleotide sequence: TGTGCCAGCTCAAGTTTTGGGCGGGCAGACTCCTATAATTCACCCCTCCACTTT. Its protein product is CASSSFGRADSYNSPLHF.

This chain uses TRBV7-2 with TRBJ2-2, with D possibly matching TRBD1 (6 bases). The CDR3 covers 14 residues. CDR1 SGHTA and CDR2 FQGNSA come from the germline V gene. Trimming stripped 2 bases from V and 6 bases from J, with 10 bases between. The CDR3 DNA follows: TGTGCCAGCAGCTTAAGTGGGGGCGCCGGGGAGCTGTTTTTT. Its protein is CASSLSGGAGELFF.

V and J are TRBV11-1 and TRBJ1-1; perhaps TRBD1 as D (5 bases). There are 14 residues in the CDR3. Deletions cut 3 bases from V and 5 bases from J, with 13 bases between. Per the germline V gene, CDR1 is SGHAT and CDR2 is FQDESV (reference sequence). DNA of the CDR3: TGTGCCAGCAGCTTGCAGGGTCCTATGACTGAAGCTTTCTTT. This gives the protein CASSLQGPMTEAFF. Based on the CDR3 plus reference TRBV11-1 and TRBJ1-1, the full variable domain is EAEVAQSPRYKITEKSQAVAFWCDPISGHATLYWYRQILGQGPELLVQFQDESVVDDSQLPKDRFSAERLKGVDSTLKIQPAELGDSAMYLCASSLQGPMTEAFFGQGTRLTVV.

In DNA, the CDR3 is TGTGCCACTCGACGGGACACGGGCACAGATACGCAGTATTTT. Amino acids: CATRRDTGTDTQYF. The chain carries TRBV6-5 and TRBJ2-3; D possibly corresponds to TRBD1 (6 bases). V lost 10 bases to trimming and J lost 1 base, with 15 bases between them. This CDR3 contains 14 residues. Germline CDR1 and CDR2: MNHEY and SVGAGI.

The V call is TRBV11-3, the J call TRBJ1-3; D unclear. The CDR3 totals 17 residues. Germline assignment: CDR1 SGHNT and CDR2 YENEEA. V lost 4 bases to trimming and J lost 0 bases, with 16 bases between them. CDR3 nucleotide sequence: TGTGCCAGCAGCTCCCGATCCGGGTCTCTCTCTGGAAACACCATATATTTT. Translated: CASSSRSGSLSGNTIYF.

CDR3 DNA: TGTGCCAGCAGTTACTGGGGGCGGGAGACGGGGAATGAGCAGTTCTTC. It specifies CASSYWGRETGNEQFF. The J gene is TRBJ2-1, the V gene TRBV6-5, with D maybe TRBD2 (7 bases). The CDR3 totals 16 residues. Germline V CDR1 and CDR2: MNHEY, SVGAGI. Trimming left V 1 base short and J 7 bases short, with 17 bases between.

This chain connects TRBV25-1 to TRBJ2-3, with TRBD1 matching 7 bases. This CDR3 region has 13 residues. After removal of 4 bases from V and 5 bases from J, the junction contained 3 bases not matched to a gene. Looked up from germline, CDR1 is MGHDK and CDR2 is SYGVNS. The CDR3 is CASSARQGDTQYF. CDR3 DNA: TGTGCCAGCAGTGCACGACAGGGAGATACGCAGTATTTT. Together with reference TRBV25-1 and TRBJ2-3, the CDR3 gives the full variable domain: EADIYQTPRYLVIGTGKKITLECSQTMGHDKMYWYQQDPGMELHLIHYSYGVNSTEKGDLSSESTVSRIRTEHFPLTLESARPSHTSQYLCASSARQGDTQYFGPGTRLTVL.

The chain employs TRBV5-1 and TRBJ2-1, with a tentative D call TRBD1 (5 bases). CDR3 size: 16 residues. CDR1 is SGHRS and CDR2 is YFSETQ in the germline V gene. V dropped 4 bases and J dropped 3 bases, with 17 bases sitting between them. CDR3 bases: TGCGCCAGCAGCGCGGCCTTAGGGGCTCTCTACAATGAGCAGTTCTTC. This sequence encodes CASSAALGALYNEQFF.

This chain uses TRBV5-4 with TRBJ1-2, with D possibly TRBD1 on 6 matching bases. V gave up 0 bases and J gave up 6 bases, with 9 bases separating them. The CDR3 length is 13 residues. CDR1 is SGHNT, CDR2 YYREEE, per germline (reference sequence). This CDR3 reads CASSLVGGDGYTF. CDR3 coding DNA: TGTGCCAGCAGCTTGGTAGGGGGTGATGGCTACACCTTC.

The genes are TRBV2 and TRBJ2-1; D call uncertain. Germline lookup yields CDR1 SNHLY and CDR2 FYNNEI. V gave up 6 bases and J gave up 5 bases, with 17 bases separating them. CDR3 length equals 15 residues. CDR3 residues: CASSLLIATHNEQFF. DNA of the CDR3: TGTGCCAGCAGCCTTCTCATAGCAACCCACAATGAGCAGTTCTTC.

The chain carries TRBV7-9 and TRBJ2-7, with a possible D match to TRBD1 (6 bases). This CDR3 region has 14 residues. The ends were cut back, 6 bases at V and 2 bases at J, with 14 bases in the middle. Germline-derived CDR1 and CDR2 are SEHNR and FQNEAQ (reference sequence). In nucleotides, the CDR3 is TGTGCCAGCAGTAAAAGTGGGGACACCTACGAGCAGTACTTC. Protein product: CASSKSGDTYEQYF.

This clone came up once. The J gene is TRBJ2-7, the V gene TRBV6-5; TRBD2 might be the D (6 bases). CDR1 is MNHEY and CDR2 is SVGAGI in the germline V gene. Trimming shortened V by 6 bases and J by 7 bases, and 19 bases separated the two germline ends. The CDR3 spans 14 residues. CDR3: CASRFPGVQGEQYF. The CDR3 coding sequence is TGTGCCAGCAGGTTTCCGGGAGTGCAAGGGGAGCAGTACTTC.

The J gene is TRBJ1-4, the V gene TRBV2, with D perhaps TRBD1 (6 bases). CDR3 size: 15 residues. Germline V lookup: CDR1 SNHLY, CDR2 FYNNEI. V gave up 1 base and J gave up 4 bases, with 10 bases separating them. In DNA form, the CDR3 reads TGTGCCAGCAGTGAAGTGGGGACACGTAATGAAAAACTGTTTTTT. Its protein is CASSEVGTRNEKLFF.

Only one count was recorded for this clone. The CDR3 DNA sequence: TGTGCCAGCAGTTACTCGGGGGCCACCTACGAGCAGTACTTC. It translates to CASSYSGATYEQYF. V and J are TRBV6-5 and TRBJ2-7, with a possible D match to TRBD1 (6 bases). V was cut by 0 bases and J by 2 bases, with 8 bases left in between. CDR1 and CDR2 (germline): MNHEY, SVGAGI. The CDR3 contains 14 residues.

CDR3 nucleotides: TGTGCCAGTAGTACGAGGACAGCAATTAACTATGGCTACACCTTC. Translation: CASSTRTAINYGYTF. The chain uses TRBV19 and TRBJ1-2; D perhaps matches TRBD1 (6 bases). The CDR3 runs to 15 residues. The V gene lost 4 bases and the J gene lost 1 base, with 13 bases spanning the gap. Germline CDR1 reads LNHDA; CDR2 reads SQIVND (reference sequence).

The V call is TRBV7-6, the J call TRBJ2-1; TRBD2 matches at 10 bases. Losses at the gene ends were 6 bases for V and 5 bases for J; bases not matched to a gene: 4. CDR3 size: 14 residues. Germline V gene sequence: CDR1 SGHVS, CDR2 FNYEAQ. The CDR3 DNA follows: TGTGCCAGCAGAGCCGGGACTAGCGACAATGAGCAGTTCTTC. Translation: CASRAGTSDNEQFF.

This clone was observed once. J is TRBJ2-1 and V is TRBV5-1, with 7 positions matching TRBD1. The CDR3 covers 14 residues. Germline loops: CDR1 SGHRS, CDR2 YFSETQ. V lost 0 bases and J lost 6; bases outside the gene matches: 3. The CDR3 sequence: CASSLGAGGNEQFF. Written as DNA, the CDR3 is TGCGCCAGCAGCTTGGGGGCAGGGGGCAATGAGCAGTTCTTC.

The gene calls are TRBV2 and TRBJ1-5, with a weak D call TRBD1 (5 bases). The germline CDR1 and CDR2 sequences are SNHLY and FYNNEI. Trimming took off 5 bases at V and 4 bases at J, with 9 bases between the two ends. The CDR3 extends over 13 amino acids. CDR3 sequence: CASSYRFNQPQHF. CDR3 sequence (DNA): TGTGCCAGCAGTTACAGGTTTAATCAGCCCCAGCATTTT.

The CDR3 DNA follows: TGTGCCAGCTCACTAACGCCAACAGGGGACACTGAAGCTTTCTTT. Its protein is CASSLTPTGDTEAFF. The V gene is TRBV18, the J gene TRBJ1-1, with TRBD1 matching over 7 bases. J gave up 3 bases and V 4 bases, and 8 bases lay outside the gene matches. The germline CDR1 and CDR2 sequences are KGHSH and LQKENI. This CDR3 comprises 15 residues.

This rearrangement joins TRBV10-2 to TRBJ2-7, with D tentatively TRBD2 (5 bases). V dropped 0 bases and J dropped 6 bases, with 12 bases sitting between them. The CDR3 is 14 amino acids. Germline V gene sequence: CDR1 WSHSY, CDR2 SAAADI. DNA for the CDR3: TGCGCCAGCAGTGAGTCGGGAGCCCGGGGCGAGCAGTACTTC. Translating gives CASSESGARGEQYF.

V is TRBV7-2 and J is TRBJ2-5, with D perhaps TRBD1 (8 bases). V was shortened by 5 bases and J by 9 bases, with 19 bases between the two germline ends. Germline CDR1 SGHTA, CDR2 FQGNSA. The CDR3 is 14 amino acids. CDR3 nucleotides: TGTGCCAGCAGCATAACAGGGGGGGTTTCGGCCCAGTACTTC. This sequence encodes CASSITGGVSAQYF.